This is a list of T cell receptor beta chains from one sample in a study of T cell responses to AZD1222 COVID-19 vaccine. Generated by immunoSEQ multiplex PCR, the TCRdb table keeps only in-frame clones and is missing some. The repertoire has 200,000 or so clones, 90% to 95% of them found once; the top ten carry 7% to 9.5%. The sample consisted of peripheral blood, taken on day 0 of AZD1222 vaccination. The receptors derive from an adult in good health. Each CDR3 is given with its conserved first and last residue. The order of the fields is J gene, clone size, V gene, D gene, CDR3 DNA, CDR3 protein. The D gene is left open where the match is weak. Some rows mark clone size as missing; the rest say once, few, many or name a class of expanded clone.

TRBJ2-7	-	TRBV19	-	TGTGCCAGTAGTGGGCGCCTCACGGAGAGCTCCTACGAGCAGTACTTC	CASSGRLTESSYEQYF
TRBJ1-1	-	TRBV2	-	TGTGCCAGCAGTCGACAGTTCGACACTGAAGCTTTCTTT	CASSRQFDTEAFF
TRBJ2-2	-	TRBV19	TRBD1	TGTGCCAGTGACAGGGGCAGAGTCACCGGGGAGCTGTTTTTT	CASDRGRVTGELFF
TRBJ2-5	-	TRBV7-2	-	TGTGCCAGCAGCTTAAGGGGTCTCGACCAAGAGACCCAGTACTTC	CASSLRGLDQETQYF
TRBJ2-7	once	TRBV7-3	-	TGTGCCAGCAGCATCCGGGACGGACTCTACGAGCAGTACTTC	CASSIRDGLYEQYF
TRBJ2-7	-	TRBV27	-	TGTGCCAGCAGTCTCCGGGCAACCTACGAGCAGTACTTC	CASSLRATYEQYF
TRBJ2-5	-	TRBV21-1	-	TGTGCCAGCAGTTGTATAACTACAGGATACCAAGAGACCCAGTACTTC	CASSCITTGYQETQYF
TRBJ1-5	-	TRBV15	-	TGTGCCACCAGCGGCAGAAGACGCAATCAGCCCCAGCATTTT	CATSGRRRNQPQHF
TRBJ2-3	-	TRBV6-1	-	TGTGCCAGCAGTGAAGCTGTGGGGGGCACAGATACGCAGTATTTT	CASSEAVGGTDTQYF
TRBJ1-2	few	TRBV28	-	TGTGCCACCGCTGACAGAATCTATGGCTACACCTTC	CATADRIYGYTF
TRBJ2-5	once	TRBV5-6	TRBD2	TGTGCCAGCAGCTCAAGGCTAGCGGGAAATCAAGAGACCCAGTACTTC	CASSSRLAGNQETQYF
TRBJ2-1	-	TRBV18	-	TGTGCCAGCTCACCACCGGGGCGACAGCGCCTATCCTACAATGAGCAGTTCTTC	CASSPPGRQRLSYNEQFF
TRBJ1-4	-	TRBV5-8	-	TGTGCCAGCAGCCCCGGGACGGAAGCTAATGAAAAACTGTTTTTT	CASSPGTEANEKLFF
TRBJ2-5	-	TRBV3-1/TRBV3-2	-	TGTGCCAGCAGCCCAAGAAGCAGGGGCCAGTACTTC	CASSPRSRGQYF
TRBJ1-2	-	TRBV13	-	TGTGCCAGCAGCCAGAGCTATGGACAGTCTAACTATGGCTACACCTTC	CASSQSYGQSNYGYTF
TRBJ1-5	-	TRBV2	-	TGTGCCAGCAGTGAAGCGGCAGGTCCCCAGCATTTT	CASSEAAGPQHF
TRBJ2-7	-	TRBV6-5	-	TGTGCCAGCAGCCAGAGTGGGTACGAGCAGTACTTC	CASSQSGYEQYF
TRBJ2-1	-	TRBV5-1	-	TGCGCCAGCAGCTTGGCGGGACTCAGCAATGAGCAGTTCTTC	CASSLAGLSNEQFF
TRBJ2-7	-	TRBV6-1	TRBD2	TGTGCCAGCAGTGCTTCTAGCGGTCTTGAATCCTACGAGCAGTACTTC	CASSASSGLESYEQYF
TRBJ1-2	once	TRBV29-1	-	TGCAGCGTTGAAGATCCCCCCCCGGACACCGCGGGAGGCTACACCTTC	CSVEDPPPDTAGGYTF
TRBJ2-7	-	TRBV14	TRBD2	TGTGCCAGCAGCCAAGATGCTAGCGGGCTTATCTACGAGCAGTACTTC	CASSQDASGLIYEQYF
TRBJ2-3	-	TRBV24-1	TRBD1	TGTGCCACCAGTGATTTTAATAGGGGGCTTCCACCCGATACGCAGTATTTT	CATSDFNRGLPPDTQYF